This passage covers 23 T cell receptor beta chains from one sample sequenced in a study of vaccination and CD4 T cells after COVID-19. Oncomine TCR Beta short-read sequencing was applied to DNA from cultured CD4+ T cells. TCRdb called the PCR reads again in MiXCR, with one record for every CDR3 protein. Among around 9,300 distinct CDR3 sequences listed, 30% to 45% were seen once. This sample's treatment: 10-day PBMC culture with coronavirus spike peptide pools or control peptides (ViraFEST assay). What these receptors recognize is not known. Sequencing used CD4+ T cells from blood, cultured in vitro. These receptor sequences come from a human donor who had recovered from COVID-19.

This clonotype was counted a few times. V usage is TRBV7-2 and J usage is TRBJ2-7; 8 bases are a match to TRBD1. The CDR3 contains 14 residues. Trimming took 4 bases from V and 5 from J; bases not matched to a gene: 7. Germline V gives CDR1 SGHTA, CDR2 FQGNSA. CDR3 bases: TGTGCCAGCAGCTCCACCGGGACAGGACACGAGCAGTACTTC. This encodes CASSSTGTGHEQYF.

Judged by abundance, this clonotype is medium-sized. The CDR3 DNA reads as TGTGCCAGCAGTGGAGCCTCCAGGGTGGTGGAGACCCAGTACTTC. Translation gives CASSGASRVVETQYF. V is TRBV6-1 and J is TRBJ2-5, with D maybe TRBD1 (5 bases). Trimming took 4 bases from V and 5 from J, leaving 17 bases between them. Germline CDR1 and CDR2: MNHNS and SASEGT. This CDR3 is 15 amino acids long.

V is TRBV20-1 and J is TRBJ1-1; possible D gene TRBD1, 5 bases. CDR3 length: 12 residues. The V gene lost 0 bases and the J gene lost 11 bases, with 13 bases spanning the gap. In germline, CDR1 is DFQATT, CDR2 SNEGSKA (reference sequence). The CDR3 DNA reads TGCAGTGCTAGAGAGGGAGGGGCCGTGGCTTTCTTT. Its translation: CSAREGGAVAFF.

This clonotype was observed a handful of times. The CDR3 loop reads CASSYSASLAGGFYEQYF. Written as DNA, the CDR3 is TGTGCCAGCAGTTACTCGGCCTCACTAGCGGGGGGGTTCTACGAGCAGTACTTC. The V gene is TRBV6-2 or TRBV6-3, the J gene TRBJ2-7; 13 bases map to TRBD2. Unmatched junction bases numbered 8, after V lost 0 bases and J lost 3 bases. The V gene's germline CDR1 is MNHEY and CDR2 SVGEGT. The CDR3 covers 18 residues.

This clonotype was seen just once. The rearrangement links TRBV19 to TRBJ2-3; possibly TRBD1 for D (6 bases). The CDR3 covers 14 residues. Germline V CDR1 and CDR2: LNHDA, SQIVND (reference sequence). Trimming took off 3 bases at V and 4 bases at J, with 11 bases between the two ends. CDR3 nucleotides: TGTGCCAGTAGTATGCGGAAGGGGGCAGATACGCAGTATTTT. Protein: CASSMRKGADTQYF.

The chain has TRBV12-3 or TRBV12-4 and TRBJ2-5; maybe TRBD2 (6 bases). V lost 1 base to trimming and J lost 5 bases, with 11 bases between them. There are 14 residues in the CDR3. The CDR3 loop reads CASSLGGGVETQYF. The CDR3 DNA reads TGTGCCAGCAGTTTAGGCGGCGGGGTGGAGACCCAGTACTTC.

The chain uses TRBV29-1 and TRBJ1-1; D call uncertain. The CDR3 runs 13 residues. Germline V gene data show CDR1 as SQVTM and CDR2 as ANQGSEA. V was pared by 4 bases and J by 4 bases, with 13 bases between. This chain's CDR3 is CSVAERWGTEAFF. CDR3 in DNA: TGCAGCGTTGCCGAACGTTGGGGCACTGAAGCTTTCTTT.

The CDR3 bases are TGCAGTGCTAGAAACGACAGGGGAGCTAATGAAAAACTGTTTTTT. Amino acids: CSARNDRGANEKLFF. The V gene is TRBV20-1, the J gene TRBJ1-4; 8 bases line up with TRBD1. Looked up from germline, CDR1 is DFQATT and CDR2 is SNEGSKA (reference sequence). CDR3 size: 15 residues. Trimming at V came to 2 bases and at J to 3 bases, leaving 5 bases not matched to a gene.

This clonotype has just a few counts. This chain uses TRBV6-1 with TRBJ1-6; D is unresolved. This CDR3 region has 16 residues. Trimming removed 6 bases at V and 7 bases at J, with 19 bases between. The germline gives CDR1 MNHNS, CDR2 SASEGT. Written as DNA, the CDR3 is TGTGCCAGCAGGGGTCCAGTGTCGTTGGGCAATTCACCCCTCCACTTT. Translating gives CASRGPVSLGNSPLHF.

The chain couples TRBV5-1 to TRBJ2-6; TRBD1 matches 10 bases. V shed 4 bases, J shed 2 bases, and the junction held 6 bases outside the gene matches. This CDR3 is 17 amino acids long. Germline lookup yields CDR1 SGHRS and CDR2 YFSETQ. CDR3 bases: TGCGCCAGCAGCATCGGACAGGGGGGAGCTGGGGCCAACGTCCTGACTTTC. This translates into CASSIGQGGAGANVLTF.

This chain joins TRBV4-1 and TRBJ2-7; no clear D. Trimming shortened V by 0 bases and J by 0 bases, and 9 bases separated the two germline ends. The CDR3 spans 15 residues. Germline V gives CDR1 MGHRA, CDR2 YSYEKL. CDR3 nucleotide sequence: TGCGCCAGCAGCCAAGAGGTGGCCTTCTCCTACGAGCAGTACTTC. Residues: CASSQEVAFSYEQYF.

This clonotype was seen only a few times. The V and J genes are TRBV5-4 and TRBJ2-2; D not resolved. Trimming removed 3 bases at V and 6 bases at J, with 3 bases between. Germline V lookup: CDR1 SGHNT, CDR2 YYREEE (reference sequence). CDR3 length equals 11 residues. The CDR3 DNA reads as TGTGCCAGCAGCTACGCCGGGGAGCTGTTTTTT. Its protein is CASSYAGELFF.

The genes are TRBV4-1 and TRBJ1-4; 8 bases fit TRBD1. Germline CDR1 is MGHRA and CDR2 is YSYEKL. The CDR3 sequence is 16 residues long. V shed 3 bases, J shed 7 bases, and the junction held 10 bases outside the gene matches. In DNA form, the CDR3 reads TGCGCCAGCAGCCACCAACTCAGGGGGACAGGTGAAAAACTGTTTTTT. This codes for CASSHQLRGTGEKLFF.

The J gene is TRBJ2-3, the V gene TRBV7-9, with D perhaps assigned TRBD1 or TRBD2 (6 bases each). The CDR3 loop spans 17 amino acids. V was cut by 5 bases and J by 0 bases, with 18 bases left in between. The germline V gene has CDR1 SEHNR and CDR2 FQNEAQ (reference sequence). The CDR3 DNA follows: TGTGCCAGCAGCCCAGGAAGTAGGGGGGCCAGCACAGATACGCAGTATTTT. Its translation: CASSPGSRGASTDTQYF.

The rearrangement joins TRBV19 to TRBJ1-2; maybe TRBD1 (5 bases). Germline loops: CDR1 LNHDA, CDR2 SQIVND (reference sequence). V lost 1 base and J lost 0, with 9 bases in between. The CDR3 has 15 residues. Here the CDR3 DNA reads TGTGCCAGTAGTATAGTGTCGGGGGCTAACTATGGCTACACCTTC. This encodes CASSIVSGANYGYTF.

V usage is TRBV30 and J usage is TRBJ2-3; D is uncertain. Germline V gene lookup returns CDR1 GTSNPN and CDR2 SVGIG (reference sequence). The germline V and J ends were trimmed by 0 bases and 4 bases, with 8 bases remaining between them. This CDR3 spans 13 amino acids. The chain's CDR3 is CAWSVVGADTQYF. The CDR3, as DNA: TGTGCCTGGAGTGTCGTCGGAGCAGATACGCAGTATTTT.

Comments on this clonotype: The junction differs from germline at one of its ends, possibly a read error. The chain links TRBV11-2 to TRBJ2-7; D ambiguous. This CDR3 has 14 amino acids. Germline loops: CDR1 SGHAT, CDR2 FQNNGV. Here the CDR3 reads CASSSLTLGLEQYF. The CDR3 bases are TGCGCCAGCAGCTCCCTGACTTTAGGTCTCGAGCAGTACTTC.

The chain links TRBV18 to TRBJ1-2, with D possibly being TRBD1 (5 bases). V dropped 3 bases and J dropped 2 bases, with 19 bases sitting between them. The CDR3 consists of 17 residues. From germline, CDR1 is KGHSH and CDR2 LQKENI. CDR3 amino acids: CASSPTGPGPSNYGYTF. The CDR3 DNA is TGTGCCAGCTCACCTACGGGGCCAGGGCCTTCAAACTATGGCTACACCTTC.

This clonotype was seen only a few times. The chain links TRBV19 to TRBJ1-1, with 7 nucleotides matching TRBD1. This CDR3 has 13 amino acids. CDR1 and CDR2 (germline): LNHDA, SQIVND (reference sequence). With V trimmed by 6 bases and J by 3 bases, 4 bases remained unmatched. DNA for the CDR3: TGTGCCAGTAGGGAAACAGGGGACACTGAAGCTTTCTTT. This codes for CASRETGDTEAFF.

This clonotype was counted once. This chain uses TRBV20-1 with TRBJ1-1; D unclear. The CDR3 is 17 amino acids. The ends were cut back, 5 bases at V and 1 base at J, with 23 bases in the middle. Germline CDR1 is DFQATT and CDR2 is SNEGSKA (reference sequence). CDR3 protein: CSARLRLHHRRNTEAFF. The CDR3, as DNA: TGCAGTGCTCGCCTAAGACTACACCACCGTCGGAACACTGAAGCTTTCTTT.

The chain uses TRBV2 and TRBJ2-2; 7 positions agree with TRBD1. Per germline, CDR1 SNHLY and CDR2 FYNNEI. This CDR3 region has 13 residues. Trimming cost V 10 bases and J 8 bases; bases outside gene matches: 10. The chain's CDR3 is CATGTAKAGELFF. The DNA of the CDR3 is TGTGCCACCGGGACAGCCAAGGCGGGGGAGCTGTTTTTT.

By proportion, this clonotype is medium-sized. As DNA, the CDR3 is TGCGCCAGCAGCCACATTATGACAGGCCCGCTAGGCTATGGCTACACCTTC. Amino acids: CASSHIMTGPLGYGYTF. This chain uses TRBV4-1 with TRBJ1-2; perhaps TRBD1 as D (6 bases). Germline-derived CDR1 and CDR2 are MGHRA and YSYEKL. The CDR3 length is 17 residues. Trimming cost V 3 bases and J 4 bases, with 21 bases left between them.

The chain is built from TRBV20-1 and TRBJ2-3; 7 bases fit TRBD1. Germline CDR1 and CDR2: DFQATT and SNEGSKA (reference sequence). The J segment lost 1 base and the V segment lost 2 bases, leaving 6 bases of the junction unmatched. CDR3 length: 15 residues. The DNA for the CDR3 is TGCAGTGCTAGATCCGGGACAGCCGGCACAGATACGCAGTATTTT. It yields the protein CSARSGTAGTDTQYF.